This TCR beta chain comes out of a study of T-cell reconstitution after alpha-beta-depleted transplantation in children. Study findings and constraints: T-cell numbers and diversity, one year after transplant, stemmed largely from T cells that were newly produced. About two months after transplant, alpha-beta T cells reportedly came from several hundred expanded graft clones.

Unique molecular identifiers were incorporated when the TCRbeta library was constructed. TCRdb recomputed calls from the PCR reads with MiXCR, one row per CDR3 protein. The sample lists fewer than 700,000 distinct CDR3 sequences, under 15% occurring once. This clonotype was detected only a few times. Its antigen is unknown. V lost 1 base and J 4 bases, leaving 9 bases between the germline ends. Germline lookup yields CDR1 SGHRS and CDR2 YFSETQ. This CDR3 has 14 amino acids. This TCR was recovered from a male patient younger than 18 who had a stem cell transplant for acute myeloid leukemia, so the T cells may come from the graft donor. The specimen comprised PBMCs, mostly from graft donor cells, sampled 360 days after TCRalphabeta/CD19-depleted stem cell transplant. The genes are TRBV5-1 and TRBJ2-1; D unresolved. CDR3: CASSLYASYNEQFF. CDR3 sequence (DNA): TGCGCCAGCAGCTTGTACGCGAGTTACAATGAGCAGTTCTTC.